One and the same sample provided the 29 T cell receptor beta chains below, sequenced in a study of sequential checkpoint blockade in melanoma. The protocol was immunoSEQ multiplex PCR, while the TCRdb copy is restricted to in-frame clones and leaves out a portion. The data show 20,000 or so clones, more than 60% seen once. The treatment here: randomized to nivolumab then ipilimumab (arm A) or the reverse (arm B). This material consisted of CD8+ T cells sorted from blood (inferred from file names), taken from a patient given nivolumab and ipilimumab in sequence. Receptor source: a human donor with melanoma.

The rearrangement links TRBV15 to TRBJ1-1, with TRBD1 matching over 8 bases. CDR3 length equals 16 residues. With V trimmed by 0 bases and J by 3 bases, 6 bases remained unmatched. Germline V gives CDR1 LNHNV, CDR2 YYDKDF (reference sequence). The CDR3 DNA reads TGTGCCACCAGCAGAGACAGGGGGCGTATGGACACTGAAGCTTTCTTT. Protein sequence: CATSRDRGRMDTEAFF.

The chain is built from TRBV19 and TRBJ2-5; perhaps TRBD1 as D (5 bases). The J call is in doubt because the DNA end fits TRBJ2-7 better. Per germline, CDR1 LNHDA and CDR2 SQIVND (reference sequence). CDR3 size: 15 residues. The CDR3 reads CASQAGAGPHYEQYF. The DNA for the CDR3 is TGTGCCAGTCAGGCTGGGGCCGGACCACACTACGAGCAGTACTTC.

This clone was found once. The chain joins TRBV6-5 to TRBJ1-1; no definite D call. CDR1 is MNHEY and CDR2 is SVGAGI in the germline V gene. Trimming removed 0 bases at V and 6 bases at J, with 8 bases between. CDR3 length: 13 residues. CDR3 DNA: TGTGCCAGCAGTTACTCCCCAGGCCCTGAAGCTTTCTTT. Its protein product is CASSYSPGPEAFF.

The chain couples TRBV7-9 to TRBJ1-6; the D gene is possibly TRBD1 (5 bases). Trimming left V 5 bases short and J 5 bases short, with 10 bases between. The CDR3 runs 14 residues. CDR1 is SEHNR, CDR2 FQNEAQ, per germline (reference sequence). The CDR3 region is CASSPRQNNSPLHF. DNA of the CDR3: TGTGCCAGCAGCCCTAGACAGAATAATTCACCCCTCCACTTT.

The CDR3 coding sequence is TGTGCCAGCAGCTTAGCCCCGGACAGAGAATCCTACGAGCAGTACTTC. It specifies CASSLAPDRESYEQYF. The chain has TRBV7-9 and TRBJ2-7, with D perhaps TRBD1 (6 bases). Germline V gene sequence: CDR1 SEHNR, CDR2 FQNEAQ (reference sequence). CDR3 length: 16 residues. Trimming removed 0 bases from V and 1 base from J, with 13 bases in between.

The chain has TRBV9 and TRBJ2-1; 15 positions agree with TRBD2. The CDR3 loop spans 16 amino acids. The V segment lost 4 bases and the J segment 9 bases; nucleotides outside the gene matches: 8. Germline CDR1 and CDR2: SGDLS and YYNGEE. The CDR3 DNA sequence: TGTGCCAGCAGCTCTCGGACTAGCGGGGGGGCGGCTGAGCAGTTCTTC. Translated: CASSSRTSGGAAEQFF.

This clone is a singleton in its sample. The chain employs TRBV5-8 and TRBJ2-7, with D maybe TRBD2 (5 bases). CDR1 SGHTS and CDR2 YDEGEE come from the germline V gene. The CDR3 consists of 14 residues. Trimming stripped 3 bases from V and 6 bases from J, with 16 bases between. As DNA, the CDR3 is TGTGCCAGCAGCTCCCGGGCCGAGGCGGGCGAGCAGTACTTC. This encodes CASSSRAEAGEQYF.

V and J are TRBV28 and TRBJ1-2, with a possible D match to TRBD1 (6 bases). There are 15 residues in the CDR3. Per the germline V gene, CDR1 is MDHEN and CDR2 is SYDVKM. The V and J ends lost 7 bases and 3 bases respectively, with 18 bases between them. The chain's CDR3 is CASINPGGWDYGYTF. The CDR3, as DNA: TGTGCCAGCATCAACCCGGGGGGCTGGGACTATGGCTACACCTTC.

Concerning this clone: Other nucleotide sequences in the sample specify the same CDR3. This chain links TRBV27 with TRBJ2-7; 9 nucleotides agree with TRBD1. CDR1 MNHEY and CDR2 SMNVEV come from the germline V gene (reference sequence). J lost 5 bases, V lost 5 bases, and 10 bases had no gene match. CDR3 length equals 15 residues. The chain's CDR3 is CASSDLRTGANEQYF. The DNA for the CDR3 is TGTGCCAGCAGTGACCTCCGGACAGGGGCCAACGAGCAGTACTTC.

The chain couples TRBV30 to TRBJ1-1; maybe TRBD1 (5 bases). The CDR3 contains 14 residues. Germline V gives CDR1 GTSNPN, CDR2 SVGIG (reference sequence). V was pared by 6 bases and J by 4 bases, with 18 bases between. CDR3 loop: CACINLQGFTEAFF. CDR3 in DNA: TGTGCCTGTATAAACCTTCAGGGATTCACTGAAGCTTTCTTT. Variable domain in full (rest from reference TRBV30 and TRBJ1-1): SQTIHQWPATLVQPVGSPLSLECTVEGTSNPNLYWYRQAAGRGLQLLFYSVGIGQISSEVPQNLSASRPQDRQFILSSKKLLLSDSGFYLCACINLQGFTEAFFGQGTRLTVV.

In this sample, this clone turned up a few times. This rearrangement joins TRBV7-8 to TRBJ1-5; D possibly corresponds to TRBD1 (5 bases). Germline CDR1 reads SGHVS; CDR2 reads FQNEAQ. The V and J ends lost 11 bases and 4 bases respectively, with 15 bases between them. This CDR3 has 13 residues. CDR3 sequence reads: CACPPHRNQPQHF. The CDR3 nucleotides are TGTGCCTGCCCCCCACACAGGAATCAGCCCCAGCATTTT.

This sequence joins TRBV6-1 and TRBJ1-6, with a possible D match to TRBD1 (6 bases). The germline CDR1 and CDR2 sequences are MNHNS and SASEGT. Trimming took off 8 bases at V and 10 bases at J, with 12 bases between the two ends. This CDR3 comprises 12 residues. CDR3 DNA sequence: TGTGCCAGCTTACAGGGTGGCTCACCCCTCCACTTT. Translation: CASLQGGSPLHF.

V usage is TRBV5-5 and J usage is TRBJ1-3, with 8 bases fitting TRBD1. Trimming took 4 bases from V and 2 from J; bases not matched to a gene: 5. This CDR3 is 15 amino acids long. From germline, CDR1 is SGHKS and CDR2 YYEKEE (reference sequence). Written as DNA, the CDR3 is TGTGCCAGCAGCCGGGACAGGACAACTGGAAACACCATATATTTT. Amino acids: CASSRDRTTGNTIYF.

This sequence joins TRBV19 and TRBJ2-7, with 7 bases identical to TRBD2. J gave up 1 base and V 6 bases, and 3 bases lay outside the gene matches. There are 13 residues in the CDR3. CDR1 and CDR2 (germline): LNHDA, SQIVND (reference sequence). CDR3 in DNA: TGTGCCAGTAGAGTTAGCGGGTCCTACGAGCAGTACTTC. Translation: CASRVSGSYEQYF.

J is TRBJ2-7 and V is TRBV6-5; TRBD1 is a possible D gene (6 bases). Trimming took 2 bases from V and 3 from J, leaving 11 bases between them. CDR3 size: 14 residues. Looked up from germline, CDR1 is MNHEY and CDR2 is SVGAGI. CDR3 in amino acids: CASSYAKGDYEQYF. CDR3 DNA: TGTGCCAGCAGTTACGCAAAGGGGGACTACGAGCAGTACTTC.

The CDR3 protein is CASSLGRQGIYTF. CDR3 sequence (DNA): TGTGCCAGCAGCTTGGGGAGACAGGGGATCTACACCTTC. The V and J genes are TRBV5-5 and TRBJ1-2, with 8 positions matching TRBD1. This CDR3 is 13 amino acids long. CDR1 is SGHKS and CDR2 is YYEKEE in the germline V gene (reference sequence). The J segment lost 10 bases and the V segment lost 0 bases, leaving 5 bases of the junction unmatched.

The chain joins TRBV5-4 to TRBJ1-1, with D possibly being TRBD1 (6 bases). V dropped 0 bases and J dropped 0 bases, with 21 bases sitting between them. The CDR3 totals 19 residues. The germline CDR1 and CDR2 sequences are SGHNT and YYREEE (reference sequence). The CDR3 region is CASSLDGTPLPRMNTEAFF. The CDR3 coding sequence is TGTGCCAGCAGCTTGGACGGGACACCTCTCCCGCGAATGAACACTGAAGCTTTCTTT.

This clone is labeled as large. Germline and junction disagree at one end, which may indicate a read error. V and J are TRBV4-1 and TRBJ1-4; 10 bases map to TRBD1. This CDR3 contains 13 residues. CDR1 is MGHRA and CDR2 is YSYEKL in the germline V gene. CDR3 sequence (DNA): TGCGCCAGCAGCCAAGAACCCTCCGGGACAGGGGTTTTT. Translating it yields CASSQEPSGTGVF.

The rearrangement uses TRBV6-1 and TRBJ1-4, with 11 bases lining up with TRBD1. The CDR3 covers 15 residues. CDR1 MNHNS and CDR2 SASEGT come from the germline V gene. Germline trimming cut 3 bases from V and 7 bases from J; bases unmatched to any gene: 4. The CDR3 DNA sequence: TGTGCCAGCAGTGACACCGGGACAGGGGGTGAAAAACTGTTTTTT. It yields the protein CASSDTGTGGEKLFF.

CDR3 in DNA: TGTGCCAGCAGTTTATCGAAGAGGACAGGTCTCTACGAGCAGTACTTC. This encodes CASSLSKRTGLYEQYF. The chain links TRBV27 to TRBJ2-7; 7 bases map to TRBD1. Trimming cost V 0 bases and J 3 bases; bases outside gene matches: 8. This CDR3 contains 16 residues. Looked up from germline, CDR1 is MNHEY and CDR2 is SMNVEV (reference sequence).

The V call is TRBV6-1, the J call TRBJ1-2; D uncertain. Germline V gene lookup returns CDR1 MNHNS and CDR2 SASEGT. V lost 1 base to trimming and J lost 3 bases, with 12 bases between them. This CDR3 has 15 residues. CDR3: CASSEDSGRDYGYTF. CDR3 in DNA: TGTGCCAGCAGTGAAGATTCAGGAAGAGACTATGGCTACACCTTC.

This clone was counted once. V usage is TRBV2 and J usage is TRBJ2-7; D is unclear. This CDR3 contains 13 residues. In germline, CDR1 is SNHLY, CDR2 FYNNEI. V was clipped by 8 bases and J by 3 bases, with 14 bases between them. CDR3 nucleotides: TGTGCCAGCCTCGTGGGTCCAGGCTACGAGCAGTACTTC. The encoded protein is CASLVGPGYEQYF.

The J gene is TRBJ2-7, the V gene TRBV14; D is unclear. CDR1 is SGHDN and CDR2 is FVKESK in the germline V gene. CDR3 length equals 15 residues. V lost 1 base, J lost 3 bases, and 13 bases lay in between. The CDR3 protein is CASSQVALVSYEQYF. The CDR3 nucleotides read TGTGCCAGCAGCCAAGTTGCCCTAGTTAGCTACGAGCAGTACTTC.

The CDR3 loop reads CAWTEWTGGTNEKLFF. The DNA of the CDR3 is TGTGCCTGGACGGAATGGACAGGGGGAACTAATGAAAAACTGTTTTTT. This rearrangement joins TRBV30 to TRBJ1-4; 10 bases line up with TRBD1. CDR3 size: 16 residues. The germline gives CDR1 GTSNPN, CDR2 SVGIG (reference sequence). With 4 bases clipped from V and 1 base from J, the junction kept 6 bases outside the gene matches.

This clone occurred a few times. V usage is TRBV5-6 and J usage is TRBJ1-5; TRBD1 is a possible D gene (5 bases). The CDR3 has 14 residues. V lost 3 bases, J lost 5 bases, and 12 bases lay in between. Germline values: CDR1 SGHDT, CDR2 YYEEEE. The CDR3 nucleotides are TGTGCCAGCAGCTCGGGGTGGGGGGATCAGCCCCAGCATTTT. Its protein product is CASSSGWGDQPQHF.

The chain carries TRBV28 and TRBJ2-7; a possible D gene is TRBD2 (5 bases). Germline V gene sequence: CDR1 MDHEN, CDR2 SYDVKM. V lost 6 bases and J lost 0, with 15 bases in between. There are 15 residues in the CDR3. The CDR3 DNA is TGTGCCAGCAGGCGACGGGGAATCAGCTCCTACGAGCAGTACTTC. Amino acids: CASRRRGISSYEQYF.

V usage is TRBV29-1 and J usage is TRBJ1-2; tentatively, D is TRBD1 (5 bases). Trimming removed 0 bases at V and 1 base at J, with 6 bases between. The CDR3 has 13 residues. Germline V gene lookup returns CDR1 SQVTM and CDR2 ANQGSEA. The CDR3 is CSVEDRVNYGYTF. The CDR3 DNA follows: TGCAGCGTTGAAGACAGGGTTAACTATGGCTACACCTTC.

The J gene is TRBJ2-7, the V gene TRBV28; 12 bases match TRBD2. The CDR3 is 20 amino acids. The germline V gene encodes CDR1 MDHEN and CDR2 SYDVKM. V was clipped by 5 bases and J by 2 bases; unmatched bases: 19. In DNA, the CDR3 is TGTGCCAGCAGTCCCTCCCACGGGACTAGCGGGCCATTTCTCGCCTACGAGCAGTACTTC. Its protein is CASSPSHGTSGPFLAYEQYF. The full variable domain, its missing parts supplied by reference TRBV28 and TRBJ2-7, is DVKVTQSSRYLVKRTGEKVFLECVQDMDHENMFWYRQDPGLGLRLIYFSYDVKMKEKGDIPEGYSVSREKKERFSLILESASTNQTSMYLCASSPSHGTSGPFLAYEQYFGPGTRLTVT.

The rearrangement uses TRBV5-1 and TRBJ2-7, with D tentatively TRBD2 (6 bases). Germline values: CDR1 SGHRS, CDR2 YFSETQ. CDR3 length equals 15 residues. Trimming took off 3 bases at V and 1 base at J, with 14 bases between the two ends. The CDR3 sequence is CASSSLLSGSYEQYF. As DNA, the CDR3 is TGCGCCAGCAGCTCCCTGCTAAGCGGGTCCTACGAGCAGTACTTC.